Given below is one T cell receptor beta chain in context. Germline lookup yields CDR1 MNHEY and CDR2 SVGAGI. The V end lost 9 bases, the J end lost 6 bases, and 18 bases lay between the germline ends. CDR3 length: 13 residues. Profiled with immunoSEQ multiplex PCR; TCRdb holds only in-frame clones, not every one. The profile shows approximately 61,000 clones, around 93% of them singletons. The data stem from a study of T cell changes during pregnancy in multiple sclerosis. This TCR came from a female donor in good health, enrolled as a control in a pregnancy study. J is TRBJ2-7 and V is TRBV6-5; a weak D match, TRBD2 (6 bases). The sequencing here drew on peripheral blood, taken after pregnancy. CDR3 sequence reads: CASGTGVRSEQYF. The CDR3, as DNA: TGTGCCAGTGGAACGGGAGTTCGGAGCGAGCAGTACTTC.